This T cell receptor (beta chain) comes out of a study of shared clonotypes between healthy human individuals. CDR1 and CDR2 (germline): SGHDT, YYEEEE. With V trimmed by 4 bases and J by 3 bases, 6 bases remained unmatched. CDR3 length: 15 residues. Points from the study as a whole: The low donor count limited represented genetic and exposure-history diversity. Naive subsets usually exceeded memory subsets in estimated richness. The study found lower generation probabilities in non-shared clonotypes than in those shared by all four donors.

Several immunoSEQ plates held equal portions of the genomic DNA taken from each subset. Profiled with immunoSEQ multiplex PCR; TCRdb holds only in-frame clones, not every one. Here the sample spans approximately 1.5 million clones, 95% to 99% being singletons. As regards this clone: No antigen is known for it.

This sequence was found in a man aged 25-40 years in good health. The sequencing sample was made of naive CD4+ T cells sorted from blood. Subset meaning: CD45RA+ positively selected. V and J are TRBV5-6 and TRBJ1-1, with 10 bases fitting TRBD1. CDR3 region: CASSPGTGDYTEAFF. DNA for the CDR3: TGTGCCAGCAGCCCCGGGACAGGGGATTACACTGAAGCTTTCTTT.